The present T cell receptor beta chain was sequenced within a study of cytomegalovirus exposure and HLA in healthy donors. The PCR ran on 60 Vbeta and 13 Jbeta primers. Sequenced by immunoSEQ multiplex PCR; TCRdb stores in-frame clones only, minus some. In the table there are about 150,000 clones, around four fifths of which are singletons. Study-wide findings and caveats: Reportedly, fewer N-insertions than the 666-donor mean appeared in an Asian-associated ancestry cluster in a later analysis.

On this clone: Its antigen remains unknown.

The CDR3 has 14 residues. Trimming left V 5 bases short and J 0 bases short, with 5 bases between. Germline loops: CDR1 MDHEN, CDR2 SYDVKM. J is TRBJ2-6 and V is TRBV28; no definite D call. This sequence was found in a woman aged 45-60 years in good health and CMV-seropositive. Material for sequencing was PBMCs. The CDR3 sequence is CASSLSSGANVLTF. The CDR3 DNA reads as TGTGCCAGCAGTCTTTCCTCTGGGGCCAACGTCCTGACTTTC.